This T cell receptor (beta chain) was sequenced during a study of radiation and T cells in renal cell carcinoma. General study points: From baseline, blood top tumor clonotypes peaked at 2 weeks post-radiation.

Time point defined: blood 2 weeks post-SBRT. Treatment denoted: 15 Gy SBRT to primary tumor, nephrectomy 4 weeks later. Only in-frame clones appear in the TCRdb table, and some are missing; sequencing was by immunoSEQ multiplex PCR. The table lists 150,000 to 180,000 clones, over 80% of them singletons. Concerning this clone itself: The antigen is unknown.

Trimming pared 5 bases from V and 6 bases from J, leaving 8 bases between. Germline V gene lookup returns CDR1 SGHAT and CDR2 FQNNGV. The CDR3 spans 11 residues. This receptor was taken from a woman in her forties or fifties with renal cell carcinoma. This specimen consisted of blood, obtained from a patient whose treatment included radiotherapy and nephrectomy. The V and J genes are TRBV11-2 and TRBJ2-7; no firm D call. The CDR3 sequence: CASSTKVEQYF. CDR3 bases: TGTGCCAGCAGCACTAAGGTCGAGCAGTACTTC. Complete variable domain (other parts from reference TRBV11-2 and TRBJ2-7): EAGVAQSPRYKIIEKRQSVAFWCNPISGHATLYWYQQILGQGPKLLIQFQNNGVVDDSQLPKDRFSAERLKGVDSTLKIQPAKLEDSAVYLCASSTKVEQYFGPGTRLTVT.